The rows below give T cell receptor beta chains drawn from one sample of a study of T cell responses to AZD1222 COVID-19 vaccine. Profiling relied on immunoSEQ multiplex PCR, and the TCRdb table lists in-frame clones only, not all of them. The table includes roughly 99,000 clones, about 89% detected once. Specimen: peripheral blood, collected on day 0 of AZD1222 vaccination. The receptors come from an adult in good health. Both conserved end residues are part of each CDR3. The D gene is left open where the match is weak.

J: TRBJ2-1; V: TRBV11-1; D: TRBD2; length: 15; DNA: TGTGCCAGCAGCCGCACTAGCGGGAGCTCCCATGAGCAGTTCTTC; CDR3: CASSRTSGSSHEQFF
J: TRBJ2-5; V: TRBV30; D: NA; length: 15; DNA: TGTGCCTGGAGTGCTCTCGGCAGGAGGGGAGAGACCCAGTACTTC; CDR3: CAWSALGRRGETQYF
J: TRBJ2-7; V: TRBV28; D: TRBD2; length: 14; DNA: TGTGCCAGCAGCATTGGCGGGAGCTCCTACGAGCAGTACTTC; CDR3: CASSIGGSSYEQYF
J: TRBJ2-2; V: TRBV25-1; D: NA; length: 15; DNA: TGTGCCAGCAGTGAATCTCGAAAGGCGCCCGGGGAGCTGTTTTTT; CDR3: CASSESRKAPGELFF
J: TRBJ2-1; V: TRBV5-6; D: TRBD2; length: 16; DNA: TGTGCCAGCAGCTTATGGTCGACTAGCCGAGGGGAGGAGCAGTTCTTC; CDR3: CASSLWSTSRGEEQFF
J: TRBJ2-1; V: TRBV6-5; D: NA; length: 15; DNA: TGTGCCAGCAGAGGGCCCCCGAGCGGCTACAATGAGCAGTTCTTC; CDR3: CASRGPPSGYNEQFF
J: TRBJ2-3; V: TRBV5-6; D: NA; length: 16; DNA: TGTGCCAGCAGCTTGGTGGGGTTAGACCGCACAGATACGCAGTATTTT; CDR3: CASSLVGLDRTDTQYF
J: TRBJ2-7; V: TRBV19; D: NA; length: 14; DNA: TGTGCCAGTAGTCTAAGGACCGATTCCTACGAGCAGTACTTC; CDR3: CASSLRTDSYEQYF
J: TRBJ2-1; V: TRBV6-2/TRBV6-3; D: TRBD1; length: 14; DNA: TGTGCCAGCAGTAAGACAGGGTCGGTAAATGAGCAGTTCTTC; CDR3: CASSKTGSVNEQFF
J: TRBJ2-1; V: TRBV12-3/TRBV12-4; D: NA; length: 13; DNA: TGTGCCAGCAGGGAACGGGAGAGTGATGAGCAGTTCTTC; CDR3: CASRERESDEQFF
J: TRBJ2-4; V: TRBV7-9; D: NA; length: 16; DNA: TGTGCCAGCAGCCTCTGGACAGCGCTAGCCAAAAACATTCAGTACTTC; CDR3: CASSLWTALAKNIQYF